These 27 T cell receptor beta chains were sequenced from one sample in a study of cytomegalovirus exposure and HLA in healthy donors. The PCR contained 60 Vbeta and 13 Jbeta primers. Profiled with immunoSEQ multiplex PCR; TCRdb holds only in-frame clones, not every one. The data show 170,000 or so clones, 70% to 85% seen once. Specimen: PBMCs. The receptors were sampled from a man aged 18 to 30 in good health and CMV-seronegative.

The chain couples TRBV9 to TRBJ2-1; TRBD2 matches at 14 bases. The CDR3 is made up of 19 amino acids. The germline V gene encodes CDR1 SGDLS and CDR2 YYNGEE. The ends lost 4 bases at V and 8 bases at J; junction bases unmatched: 17. The CDR3 DNA is TGTGCCAGCAGCCCTAGGCCCCTGTCTCGACTAGCGGGGGGGGATGAGCAGTTCTTC. Amino acids: CASSPRPLSRLAGGDEQFF.

The chain is built from TRBV6-5 and TRBJ1-2; D ambiguous. This CDR3 has 14 residues. V dropped 0 bases and J dropped 8 bases, with 13 bases sitting between them. The germline gives CDR1 MNHEY, CDR2 SVGAGI. The CDR3: CASSYSRHRGGYTF. CDR3 sequence (DNA): TGTGCCAGCAGTTACTCGAGACACCGCGGGGGCTACACCTTC.

V usage is TRBV27 and J usage is TRBJ1-3; 8 bases agree with TRBD1. Losses at the gene ends were 6 bases for V and 6 bases for J; bases not matched to a gene: 4. The germline V gene encodes CDR1 MNHEY and CDR2 SMNVEV (reference sequence). The CDR3 has 13 amino acids. CDR3 DNA: TGTGCCAGCAGGGGGACAGGAGTAAACACCATATATTTT. Translating it yields CASRGTGVNTIYF.

The V gene is TRBV4-1, the J gene TRBJ1-1; D is uncertain. The CDR3 is made up of 13 amino acids. V lost 2 bases to trimming and J lost 6 bases, with 10 bases between them. The germline V gene encodes CDR1 MGHRA and CDR2 YSYEKL. CDR3 sequence: CASSQIPGSEAFF. Here the CDR3 DNA reads TGCGCCAGCAGCCAAATACCGGGATCTGAAGCTTTCTTT.

This chain's CDR3 is CASSYLARGGNQPQHF. In nucleotides, the CDR3 is TGTGCCAGCAGTTACTTGGCCAGGGGCGGCAATCAGCCCCAGCATTTT. J is TRBJ1-5 and V is TRBV6-6; possibly TRBD1 for D (6 bases). V was shortened by 1 base and J by 2 bases, with 12 bases between the two germline ends. CDR1 is MNHNY and CDR2 is SVGAGI in the germline V gene (reference sequence). The CDR3 is 16 residues long.

This clone came up a few times. The genes are TRBV9 and TRBJ2-7, with D possibly being TRBD2 (8 bases). The germline gives CDR1 SGDLS, CDR2 YYNGEE. V was trimmed by 2 bases and J by 5 bases, leaving 20 bases between them. This CDR3 comprises 16 residues. The DNA for the CDR3 is TGTGCCAGCAGCGTTTCCCCGGGACTAGGGGGCCACGAGCAGTACTTC. It specifies CASSVSPGLGGHEQYF.

The chain combines TRBV5-6 with TRBJ2-7; no clear D. The J call may be wrong; the DNA end is better matched by TRBJ2-1. CDR1 is SGHDT and CDR2 is YYEEEE in the germline V gene. This CDR3 region has 14 residues. The CDR3 DNA sequence: TGTGCCAGCAGCTTAGCAGGTCAATACAATGAGCAGTTCTTC. It encodes CASSLAGQYNEQFF.

The V call is TRBV28, the J call TRBJ1-2, with D possibly TRBD1 on 6 matching bases. Germline V gene lookup returns CDR1 MDHEN and CDR2 SYDVKM. V dropped 3 bases and J dropped 4 bases, with 15 bases sitting between them. This CDR3 has 15 residues. The CDR3 nucleotides read TGTGCCAGCAGTTTCCCCACAGGGTTAGTCTATGGCTACACCTTC. This codes for CASSFPTGLVYGYTF.

V gene TRBV29-1 combines with J gene TRBJ2-1; 7 nucleotides agree with TRBD2. Germline values: CDR1 SQVTM, CDR2 ANQGSEA. V dropped 1 base and J dropped 1; count of bases not matched to a gene: 1. This CDR3 is built from 14 residues. The CDR3 region has the DNA TGCAGCGTTGAAGGGCGGGGGTCCTACAATGAGCAGTTCTTC. This translates into CSVEGRGSYNEQFF.

The V gene is TRBV5-1, the J gene TRBJ2-7, with TRBD2 identical over 12 bases. The V and J ends lost 4 bases and 5 bases, in that order; junction bases with no gene match: 10. Germline V gene data show CDR1 as SGHRS and CDR2 as YFSETQ. The CDR3 length is 16 residues. The CDR3 bases are TGCGCCAGCAGCCCTAGCCTAGCGGGAGGGCCTAACGAGCAGTACTTC. This sequence encodes CASSPSLAGGPNEQYF.

The chain uses TRBV7-9 and TRBJ2-3; 7 nucleotides match TRBD2. Germline V lookup: CDR1 SEHNR, CDR2 FQNEAQ (reference sequence). The V segment lost 6 bases and the J segment 3 bases; nucleotides outside the gene matches: 6. The CDR3 contains 14 residues. The DNA for the CDR3 is TGTGCCAGCAGTTATACGCGGGAGACAGATACGCAGTATTTT. Protein product: CASSYTRETDTQYF.

The rearrangement uses TRBV2 and TRBJ2-5; 13 bases are a match to TRBD2. The V segment lost 4 bases and the J segment 1 base; nucleotides outside the gene matches: 6. Looked up from germline, CDR1 is SNHLY and CDR2 is FYNNEI. The CDR3 has 17 residues. The DNA of the CDR3 is TGTGCCAGCAGTGGACTAGCGGGAGGCCACCTCCAAGAGACCCAGTACTTC. It encodes CASSGLAGGHLQETQYF.

The chain uses TRBV14 and TRBJ1-6; D not certain. Germline assignment: CDR1 SGHDN and CDR2 FVKESK. V lost 4 bases, J lost 6 bases, and 13 bases lay in between. This CDR3 has 15 amino acids. The CDR3 spells CASSPRWSPNSPLHF. The DNA for the CDR3 is TGTGCCAGCAGCCCTCGGTGGAGCCCTAATTCACCCCTCCACTTT. Together with reference TRBV14 and TRBJ1-6, the CDR3 gives the full variable domain: EAGVTQFPSHSVIEKGQTVTLRCDPISGHDNLYWYRRVMGKEIKFLLHFVKESKQDESGMPNNRFLAERTGGTYSTLKVQPAELEDSGVYFCASSPRWSPNSPLHFGNGTRLTVT.

With regard to this clone: Within the sample, other DNA sequences also encode this same CDR3. The chain has TRBV6-5 and TRBJ1-1; D gene ambiguous. Per the germline V gene, CDR1 is MNHEY and CDR2 is SVGAGI. This CDR3 has 14 amino acids. V was pared by 2 bases and J by 2 bases, with 9 bases between. The CDR3 DNA reads as TGTGCCAGCAGTTACGGAGCGTTAAACACTGAAGCTTTCTTT. As protein: CASSYGALNTEAFF.

A single count supports this clone. J is TRBJ1-5 and V is TRBV7-2, with no clear D. The CDR3 is made up of 13 amino acids. Trimming shortened V by 2 bases and J by 5 bases, and 7 bases separated the two germline ends. The V gene's germline CDR1 is SGHTA and CDR2 FQGNSA. The CDR3 nucleotides are TGTGCCAGCAGCTTATACGGGGATCAGCCCCAGCATTTT. Amino acids: CASSLYGDQPQHF.

This chain joins TRBV11-2 and TRBJ2-1, with 8 bases that match TRBD2. Germline V lookup: CDR1 SGHAT, CDR2 FQNNGV. The length of the CDR3 is 16 residues. V shed 5 bases and J 5 bases; nucleotides not matched to a gene: 11. The CDR3 nucleotides read TGTGCCAGCAGCCGGGGGGGGCTACCCCCGAACAATGAGCAGTTCTTC. The encoded protein is CASSRGGLPPNNEQFF.

The chain recombines TRBV19 with TRBJ2-5; 9 bases are shared with TRBD1. V shed 9 bases and J 2 bases; nucleotides not matched to a gene: 7. This CDR3 has 14 residues. The germline V gene has CDR1 LNHDA and CDR2 SQIVND (reference sequence). CDR3: CASKDRGGQETQYF. The CDR3 coding sequence is TGTGCCAGCAAGGACAGGGGAGGGCAAGAGACCCAGTACTTC.

The rearrangement joins TRBV19 to TRBJ1-3, with 7 bases that match TRBD1. Trimming cost V 5 bases and J 3 bases; bases outside gene matches: 4. This CDR3 has 14 amino acids. Germline V gives CDR1 LNHDA, CDR2 SQIVND (reference sequence). CDR3 residues: CASSEGQLGNTIYF. The CDR3 DNA reads TGTGCCAGTAGTGAGGGACAGCTTGGAAACACCATATATTTT. Filled out from reference TRBV19 and TRBJ1-3, the complete variable domain reads DGGITQSPKYLFRKEGQNVTLSCEQNLNHDAMYWYRQDPGQGLRLIYYSQIVNDFQKGDIAEGYSVSREKKESFPLTVTSAQKNPTAFYLCASSEGQLGNTIYFGEGSWLTVV.

The rearrangement uses TRBV19 and TRBJ1-4, with 10 bases fitting TRBD1. The V gene's germline CDR1 is LNHDA and CDR2 SQIVND (reference sequence). V trimming: 10 bases; J trimming: 0 bases; junction bases outside the gene matches: 5. The CDR3 totals 15 residues. The CDR3 protein is CATGDRGTTNEKLFF. In DNA, the CDR3 is TGTGCCACTGGGGACAGGGGCACAACTAATGAAAAACTGTTTTTT.

The J gene is TRBJ1-1, the V gene TRBV5-1; TRBD1 is a possible D gene (6 bases). Trimming cost V 1 base and J 6 bases, with 16 bases left between them. The CDR3 has 15 residues. Per germline, CDR1 SGHRS and CDR2 YFSETQ. The CDR3 loop reads CASSLPKTGTAEAFF. The CDR3 DNA reads TGCGCCAGCAGCTTGCCTAAAACAGGGACGGCTGAAGCTTTCTTT. The variable domain in full, with the rest retrieved from reference TRBV5-1 and TRBJ1-1, is KAGVTQTPRYLIKTRGQQVTLSCSPISGHRSVSWYQQTPGQGLQFLFEYFSETQRNKGNFPGRFSGRQFSNSRSEMNVSTLELGDSALYLCASSLPKTGTAEAFFGQGTRLTVV.

This clone was counted once. The chain joins TRBV6-1 to TRBJ2-1; unclear D gene. Per the germline V gene, CDR1 is MNHNS and CDR2 is SASEGT. CDR3 size: 12 residues. Trimming shortened V by 1 base and J by 10 bases, and 8 bases separated the two germline ends. CDR3 amino acids: CASSEVELEQFF. As DNA, the CDR3 is TGTGCCAGCAGTGAAGTCGAACTAGAGCAGTTCTTC.

This clone was recorded once. The chain links TRBV18 to TRBJ2-3; D not resolved. With 3 bases removed from V and 5 bases from J, the gap between germline ends came to 6 bases. The CDR3 is 12 residues long. Looked up from germline, CDR1 is KGHSH and CDR2 is LQKENI. CDR3 DNA: TGTGCCAGCTCACCGGTTAGAGATACGCAGTATTTT. Protein product: CASSPVRDTQYF.

The chain recombines TRBV5-1 with TRBJ1-5; D uncertain. Trimming cost V 7 bases and J 5 bases, with 16 bases left between them. The CDR3 is 14 residues long. CDR1 and CDR2 from the germline V gene are SGHRS and YFSETQ. The CDR3 DNA is TGCGCCAGCCGACCCGACGGGGATTATCAGCCCCAGCATTTT. It yields the protein CASRPDGDYQPQHF.

The DNA for the CDR3 is TGTGCCAGCAATAGTCCGGGACAGAGCTACTCCTACGAGCAGTACTTC. Encoded protein: CASNSPGQSYSYEQYF. This chain links TRBV2 with TRBJ2-7; 7 nucleotides line up with TRBD1. V lost 7 bases, J lost 0 bases, and 12 bases stayed unmatched. The CDR3 is 16 amino acids. Germline-derived CDR1 and CDR2 are SNHLY and FYNNEI. The full variable domain, in which reference TRBV2 and TRBJ2-7 provide the parts outside the CDR3, is EPEVTQTPSHQVTQMGQEVILRCVPISNHLYFYWYRQILGQKVEFLVSFYNNEISEKSEIFDDQFSVERPDGSNFTLKIRSTKLEDSAMYFCASNSPGQSYSYEQYFGPGTRLTVT.

The chain carries TRBV27 and TRBJ2-3, with TRBD2 matching over 8 bases. CDR1 and CDR2 (germline): MNHEY, SMNVEV (reference sequence). The CDR3 extends over 15 amino acids. J was trimmed by 0 bases and V by 3 bases; bases with no gene match: 2. This chain's CDR3 is CASSFGGRSTDTQYF. CDR3 DNA sequence: TGTGCCAGCAGTTTCGGCGGGAGGAGCACAGATACGCAGTATTTT.

This chain links TRBV2 with TRBJ2-7, with D possibly TRBD1 on 6 matching bases. Germline V gives CDR1 SNHLY, CDR2 FYNNEI. The CDR3 is 13 amino acids. Trimming took 3 bases from V and 3 from J, leaving 9 bases between them. The CDR3 nucleotides are TGTGCCAGCAGTGACAGGGGCATCTACGAGCAGTACTTC. This gives the protein CASSDRGIYEQYF. The full variable domain, its missing parts supplied by reference TRBV2 and TRBJ2-7, is EPEVTQTPSHQVTQMGQEVILRCVPISNHLYFYWYRQILGQKVEFLVSFYNNEISEKSEIFDDQFSVERPDGSNFTLKIRSTKLEDSAMYFCASSDRGIYEQYFGPGTRLTVT.

This clone was seen more than once but under ten times. The chain is built from TRBV27 and TRBJ1-3; unclear D gene. The germline V gene encodes CDR1 MNHEY and CDR2 SMNVEV (reference sequence). This CDR3 comprises 11 residues. Trimming took 8 bases from V and 11 from J, leaving 13 bases between them. CDR3 residues: CASGPHSPIYF. The CDR3 nucleotides read TGTGCCAGCGGGCCACATTCCCCCATATATTTT.